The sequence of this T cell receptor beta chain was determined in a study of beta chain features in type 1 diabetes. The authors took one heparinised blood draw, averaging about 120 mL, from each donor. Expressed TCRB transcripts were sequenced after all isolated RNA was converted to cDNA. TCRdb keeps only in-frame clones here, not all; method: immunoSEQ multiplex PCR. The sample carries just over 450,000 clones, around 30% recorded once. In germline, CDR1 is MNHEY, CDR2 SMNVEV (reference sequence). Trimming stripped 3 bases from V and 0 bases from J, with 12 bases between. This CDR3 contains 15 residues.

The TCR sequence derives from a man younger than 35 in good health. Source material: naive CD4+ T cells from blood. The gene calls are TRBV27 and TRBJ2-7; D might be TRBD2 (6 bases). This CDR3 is CASSFAGIPSYEQYF. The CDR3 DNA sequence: TGTGCCAGCAGTTTCGCGGGGATACCCTCCTACGAGCAGTACTTC.